Below are 27 T cell receptor beta chains sequenced from a single sample in a study of identical twins. From the 5' RACE reads, TCRdb called clonotypes with MiXCR, one entry per CDR3 protein. The sample lists about 280,000 distinct CDR3 sequences, 8% to 9% occurring once. The same data also went into a second study, on yellow fever vaccine responses in identical twins.

Sequenced: memory (CD45RO+) T cells sorted from blood. The receptor source for this set is a woman aged 18-29 years in good health.

This clonotype has a count of ten or more. The V and J genes are TRBV5-6 and TRBJ2-7, with D perhaps TRBD2 (6 bases). Germline V gene data show CDR1 as SGHDT and CDR2 as YYEEEE. The CDR3 sequence is 15 residues long. V was trimmed by 4 bases and J by 5 bases, leaving 19 bases between them. The CDR3 coding sequence is TGTGCCAGCAGCCCCGAACTAGCCCTGTCGCACGAGCAGTACTTC. Protein: CASSPELALSHEQYF.

The chain is built from TRBV12-5 and TRBJ2-3; D unclear. The germline CDR1 and CDR2 sequences are LGHNT and FRNRAP. V lost 6 bases and J lost 4, with 14 bases in between. The CDR3 has 14 residues. This chain's CDR3 is CASGPPLVSDTQYF. For the CDR3, the DNA is TGTGCTAGTGGCCCCCCTTTAGTTTCAGATACGCAGTATTTT.

In this sample, this clonotype turned up a few times. CDR3 sequence: CAISESTGGIYGYTF. For the CDR3, the DNA is TGTGCCATCAGTGAGTCAACAGGGGGAATCTATGGCTACACCTTC. The chain carries TRBV10-3 and TRBJ1-2, with 8 bases lining up with TRBD1. The junction had 4 bases not matched to a gene; V was cut back by 0 bases and J by 4 bases. Germline values: CDR1 ENHRY, CDR2 SYGVKD. The length of the CDR3 is 15 residues.

This clonotype appeared a few times. The rearrangement uses TRBV19 and TRBJ2-7; TRBD2 matches at 11 bases. This CDR3 comprises 18 residues. Per the germline V gene, CDR1 is LNHDA and CDR2 is SQIVND (reference sequence). With V trimmed by 5 bases and J by 2 bases, 14 bases remained unmatched. This CDR3 reads CASSAGLAGGVGTYEQYF. The CDR3 DNA is TGTGCCAGTAGTGCGGGGCTAGCGGGAGGAGTAGGGACCTACGAGCAGTACTTC.

This clonotype showed up many times. The chain is built from TRBV27 and TRBJ2-2, with 12 bases lining up with TRBD2. CDR1 is MNHEY, CDR2 SMNVEV, per germline (reference sequence). The CDR3 totals 15 residues. V lost 8 bases and J lost 5; bases outside the gene matches: 6. The CDR3 reads CASPGLAGGTGELFF. The CDR3 DNA is TGTGCCAGCCCGGGACTAGCGGGTGGTACCGGGGAGCTGTTTTTT.

V and J are TRBV19 and TRBJ1-4; 7 bases agree with TRBD1. Germline V gene lookup returns CDR1 LNHDA and CDR2 SQIVND (reference sequence). The CDR3 spans 15 residues. Trimming took 3 bases from V and 2 from J; bases not matched to a gene: 3. The CDR3 DNA reads TGTGCCAGTAGTATTGGGGGACAGACTAATGAAAAACTGTTTTTT. It translates to CASSIGGQTNEKLFF.

The chain combines TRBV6-1 with TRBJ2-5, with 7 bases lining up with TRBD2. The V gene's germline CDR1 is MNHNS and CDR2 SASEGT. The CDR3 is 14 amino acids. J was trimmed by 1 base and V by 8 bases; bases with no gene match: 7. CDR3 residues: CASGGERFQETQYF. CDR3 nucleotides: TGTGCCAGCGGGGGGGAGCGGTTCCAAGAGACCCAGTACTTC.

The chain has TRBV9 and TRBJ1-2; no definite D call. CDR1 and CDR2 (germline): SGDLS, YYNGEE. V dropped 2 bases and J dropped 5 bases, with 19 bases sitting between them. The CDR3 consists of 16 residues. The CDR3 DNA sequence: TGTGCCAGCAGCGTCAGTGCCGGTGGGGTTGGGTATGGCTACACCTTC. Translating it yields CASSVSAGGVGYGYTF.

This clonotype was detected ten times or more. The rearrangement joins TRBV20-1 to TRBJ2-1; 13 nucleotides align to TRBD2. Germline trimming cut 7 bases from V and 7 bases from J; bases unmatched to any gene: 16. The length of the CDR3 is 17 residues. Per the germline V gene, CDR1 is DFQATT and CDR2 is SNEGSKA (reference sequence). Written as DNA, the CDR3 is TGCAGTGTTAAAAGACTAGCGGGAGGAGTGGAGGGTAATGAGCAGTTCTTC. Translation: CSVKRLAGGVEGNEQFF.

In this sample, this clonotype turned up many times. The rearrangement links TRBV4-2 to TRBJ1-4; TRBD1 aligns across 9 bases. CDR3 length: 16 residues. J gave up 4 bases and V 0 bases, and 3 bases lay outside the gene matches. The germline V gene encodes CDR1 LGHNA and CDR2 YNFKEQ. CDR3 coding DNA: TGTGCCAGCAGCCAAGAAGAGGGACAGGGTAATGAAAAACTGTTTTTT. Translated, it gives CASSQEEGQGNEKLFF.

This chain joins TRBV6-6 and TRBJ2-2; D may match TRBD1 or TRBD2 (5 bases each). Trimming pared 10 bases from V and 6 bases from J, leaving 21 bases between. The CDR3 covers 15 residues. Germline-derived CDR1 and CDR2 are MNHNY and SVGAGI (reference sequence). CDR3 residues: CATRRDPTPAGELFF. CDR3 coding DNA: TGTGCCACCCGCCGGGACCCTACTCCCGCCGGGGAGCTGTTTTTT.

This clonotype turned up a few times. The gene calls are TRBV6-5 and TRBJ1-1; D remains unclear. The length of the CDR3 is 17 residues. From germline, CDR1 is MNHEY and CDR2 SVGAGI. V was pared by 0 bases and J by 1 base, with 15 bases between. CDR3 DNA sequence: TGTGCCAGCAGTTACTCGGTCAGCCGGGCGAAGAACACTGAAGCTTTCTTT. This sequence encodes CASSYSVSRAKNTEAFF.

The chain has TRBV2 and TRBJ2-7; the D is unclear. CDR1 is SNHLY, CDR2 FYNNEI, per germline. Trimming took off 3 bases at V and 5 bases at J, with 8 bases between the two ends. The CDR3 covers 12 residues. CDR3 bases: TGTGCCAGCAGTGACGGCTTCGACGAGCAGTACTTC. It specifies CASSDGFDEQYF.

This clonotype has at least ten counts. V and J are TRBV12-3 or TRBV12-4 and TRBJ2-1; TRBD1 might be the D (6 bases). Between the trimmed V and J ends, which lost 2 bases and 3 bases, there was a span of 8 bases. This CDR3 is built from 14 residues. The CDR3 sequence is CASSLQGNYNEQFF. In DNA, the CDR3 is TGTGCCAGCAGTTTACAGGGGAACTACAATGAGCAGTTCTTC.

V and J are TRBV18 and TRBJ2-2; tentative D call: TRBD1 (5 bases). CDR1 and CDR2 from the germline V gene are KGHSH and LQKENI. There are 15 residues in the CDR3. Trimming removed 2 bases from V and 6 bases from J, with 13 bases in between. The CDR3 reads CASSPGAARAGELFF. The CDR3 region has the DNA TGTGCCAGCTCACCAGGGGCGGCTCGGGCCGGGGAGCTGTTTTTT.

This clonotype was found many times. The chain recombines TRBV6-1 with TRBJ1-1, with 7 bases identical to TRBD1. CDR1 and CDR2 (germline): MNHNS, SASEGT. The CDR3 is 15 amino acids. J was trimmed by 5 bases and V by 6 bases; bases with no gene match: 12. The CDR3 spells CASRPRQGGRTEAFF. The CDR3 DNA follows: TGTGCCAGCAGACCTAGACAGGGAGGGAGGACTGAAGCTTTCTTT.

The V gene is TRBV15, the J gene TRBJ1-2; a weak D match, TRBD1 (5 bases). The CDR3 contains 13 residues. Per the germline V gene, CDR1 is LNHNV and CDR2 is YYDKDF (reference sequence). V dropped 5 bases and J dropped 4 bases, with 11 bases sitting between them. For the CDR3, the DNA is TGTGCCACCAGCTTGACGGGGACCTATGGCTACACCTTC. It codes for CATSLTGTYGYTF.

This clonotype came up many times. The V call is TRBV2, the J call TRBJ2-5; D is unclear. The germline V gene has CDR1 SNHLY and CDR2 FYNNEI. The CDR3 sequence is 14 residues long. The V end lost 7 bases, the J end lost 0 bases, and 12 bases lay between the germline ends. CDR3 amino acids: CASINHPNQETQYF. CDR3 bases: TGTGCCAGCATTAACCACCCAAACCAAGAGACCCAGTACTTC. The entire variable domain, with the rest obtained from reference TRBV2 and TRBJ2-5, is as follows: EPEVTQTPSHQVTQMGQEVILRCVPISNHLYFYWYRQILGQKVEFLVSFYNNEISEKSEIFDDQFSVERPDGSNFTLKIRSTKLEDSAMYFCASINHPNQETQYFGPGTRLLVL.

This chain links TRBV6-2 or TRBV6-3 with TRBJ2-1; TRBD2 matches at 10 bases. The CDR3 totals 17 residues. J gave up 7 bases and V 2 bases, and 11 bases lay outside the gene matches. Germline V lookup: CDR1 MNHEY, CDR2 SVGEGT. This chain's CDR3 is CASSYPAPSGSINEQFF. In nucleotides, the CDR3 is TGTGCCAGCAGTTACCCCGCCCCTAGCGGGAGTATTAATGAGCAGTTCTTC.

V and J are TRBV5-8 and TRBJ2-1; D is undetermined. The CDR3 length is 15 residues. V dropped 0 bases and J dropped 8 bases, with 15 bases sitting between them. The germline gives CDR1 SGHTS, CDR2 YDEGEE. The CDR3 DNA reads as TGTGCCAGCAGCTTGGCGATCATGGGTTGGGATGAGCAGTTCTTC. Translation gives CASSLAIMGWDEQFF.

This clonotype came up a few times. The chain couples TRBV7-9 to TRBJ2-1, with TRBD2 identical over 7 bases. This CDR3 has 15 amino acids. Trimming at V came to 5 bases and at J to 6 bases, leaving 10 bases not matched to a gene. Germline values: CDR1 SEHNR, CDR2 FQNEAQ (reference sequence). CDR3 in amino acids: CASSHGLDGGNEQFF. Written as DNA, the CDR3 is TGTGCCAGCAGCCACGGACTAGATGGAGGCAATGAGCAGTTCTTC.

The rearrangement links TRBV10-2 to TRBJ2-1, with 12 bases identical to TRBD2. V was pared by 5 bases and J by 8 bases, with 16 bases of the junction left unmatched. The CDR3 sequence is 18 residues long. CDR1 WSHSY and CDR2 SAAADI come from the germline V gene. DNA for the CDR3: TGCGCCAGCAGTCCCTTCCCAGGGCTAGCGGGAGGGGAGGATGAGCAGTTCTTC. This codes for CASSPFPGLAGGEDEQFF.

This clonotype turned up a few times. V gene TRBV25-1 combines with J gene TRBJ2-1; 9 positions agree with TRBD2. V gave up 5 bases and J gave up 6 bases; unmatched junction bases: 29. Germline V gene sequence: CDR1 MGHDK, CDR2 SYGVNS. There are 22 residues in the CDR3. CDR3 amino acids: CASSPITRFSGRVPVGGNEQFF. For the CDR3, the DNA is TGTGCCAGCAGTCCAATTACTAGATTTAGCGGGAGAGTCCCCGTAGGTGGCAATGAGCAGTTCTTC.

This clonotype was observed a few times. The chain recombines TRBV20-1 with TRBJ2-6, with D hard to call. This CDR3 contains 16 residues. V was trimmed by 3 bases and J by 0 bases, leaving 12 bases between them. Germline V gene sequence: CDR1 DFQATT, CDR2 SNEGSKA (reference sequence). In DNA, the CDR3 is TGCAGTGCTAGTTTGGTAGGGCCCTCTGGGGCCAACGTCCTGACTTTC. Protein sequence: CSASLVGPSGANVLTF.

This clonotype came up many times. The CDR3, as DNA: TGTGCCAGCAGTCTCTACTACGAGCAGTACTTC. Protein sequence: CASSLYYEQYF. The J gene is TRBJ2-7, the V gene TRBV12-3 or TRBV12-4; D is ambiguous. Trimming stripped 5 bases from V and 3 bases from J, with 5 bases between. This CDR3 is built from 11 residues.

This clonotype was detected only once. At one end, the junction sequence differs from germline, possibly due to a read error. The chain carries TRBV7-7 and TRBJ2-1; D not certain. Germline loops: CDR1 SSHAT, CDR2 FNYEAQ (reference sequence). This CDR3 has 15 residues. The CDR3 reads CASSLGRSSYDEQFF. The CDR3 DNA reads as TGTGCCAGCAGCTTAGGACGTAGCTCCTACGATGAGCAGTTCTTC. The full variable domain, its missing parts supplied by reference TRBV7-7 and TRBJ2-1, is GAGVSQSPRYKVTKRGQDVTLRCDPISSHATLYWYQQALGQGPEFLTYFNYEAQPDKSGLPSDRFSAERPEGSISTLTIQRTEQRDSAMYRCASSLGRSSYDEQFFGPGTRLTVL.

The sample holds a few counts of this clonotype. This chain uses TRBV18 with TRBJ2-1, with 12 bases matching TRBD2. Germline V lookup: CDR1 KGHSH, CDR2 LQKENI. V trimming: 4 bases; J trimming: 8 bases; junction bases outside the gene matches: 9. The CDR3 is 16 residues long. Here the CDR3 reads CASSLRALAGGDEQFF. The CDR3 DNA sequence: TGTGCCAGCTCACTCCGGGCACTAGCGGGAGGCGATGAGCAGTTCTTC.